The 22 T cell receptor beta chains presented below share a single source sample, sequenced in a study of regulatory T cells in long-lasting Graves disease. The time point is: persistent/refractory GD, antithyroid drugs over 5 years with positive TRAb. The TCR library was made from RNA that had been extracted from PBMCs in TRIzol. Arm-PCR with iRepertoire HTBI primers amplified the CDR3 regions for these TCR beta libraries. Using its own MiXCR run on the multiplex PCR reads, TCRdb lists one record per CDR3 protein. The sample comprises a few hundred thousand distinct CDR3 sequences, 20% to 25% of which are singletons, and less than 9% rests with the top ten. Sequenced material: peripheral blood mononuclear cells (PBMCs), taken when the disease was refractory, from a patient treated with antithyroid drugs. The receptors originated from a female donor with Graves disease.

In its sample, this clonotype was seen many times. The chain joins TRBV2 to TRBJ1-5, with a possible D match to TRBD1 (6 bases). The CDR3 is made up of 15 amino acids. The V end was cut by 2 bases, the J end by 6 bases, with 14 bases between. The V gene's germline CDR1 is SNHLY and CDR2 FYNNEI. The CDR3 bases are TGTGCCAGCAGTGAACCAACAGGGTCGAGTCAGCCCCAGCATTTT. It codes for CASSEPTGSSQPQHF. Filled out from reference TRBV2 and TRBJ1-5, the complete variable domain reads EPEVTQTPSHQVTQMGQEVILRCVPISNHLYFYWYRQILGQKVEFLVSFYNNEISEKSEIFDDQFSVERPDGSNFTLKIRSTKLEDSAMYFCASSEPTGSSQPQHFGDGTRLSIL.

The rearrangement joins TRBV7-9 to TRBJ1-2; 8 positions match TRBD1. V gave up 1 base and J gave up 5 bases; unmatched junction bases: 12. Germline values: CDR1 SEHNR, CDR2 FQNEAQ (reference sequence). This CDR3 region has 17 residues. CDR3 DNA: TGTGCCAGCAGCTTAGAGGCGCTCTGGACAGGGCATTATGGCTACACCTTC. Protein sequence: CASSLEALWTGHYGYTF.

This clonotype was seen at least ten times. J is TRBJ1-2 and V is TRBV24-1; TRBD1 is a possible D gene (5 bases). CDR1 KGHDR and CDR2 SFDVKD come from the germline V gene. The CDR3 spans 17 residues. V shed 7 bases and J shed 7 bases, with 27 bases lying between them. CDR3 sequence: CATRAPMPGPLRCGYTF. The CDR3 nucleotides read TGTGCCACCAGAGCCCCTATGCCGGGACCCCTGCGATGTGGCTACACCTTC.

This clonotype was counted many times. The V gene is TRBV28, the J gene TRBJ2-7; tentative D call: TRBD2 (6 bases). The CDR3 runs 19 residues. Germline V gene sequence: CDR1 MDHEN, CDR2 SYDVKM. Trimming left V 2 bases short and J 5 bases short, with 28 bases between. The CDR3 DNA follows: TGTGCCAGCAGTTTAGTCGGATTAGCGGAGTTTTCCTCTGGCCACGAGCAGTACTTC. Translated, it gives CASSLVGLAEFSSGHEQYF.

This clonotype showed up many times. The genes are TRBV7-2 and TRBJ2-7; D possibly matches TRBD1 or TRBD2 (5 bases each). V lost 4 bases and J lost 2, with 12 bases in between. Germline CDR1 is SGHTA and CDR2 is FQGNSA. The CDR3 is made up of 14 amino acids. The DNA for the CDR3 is TGTGCCAGCAGCTCCATGTCGGGGCCCTACGAGCAGTACTTC. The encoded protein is CASSSMSGPYEQYF.

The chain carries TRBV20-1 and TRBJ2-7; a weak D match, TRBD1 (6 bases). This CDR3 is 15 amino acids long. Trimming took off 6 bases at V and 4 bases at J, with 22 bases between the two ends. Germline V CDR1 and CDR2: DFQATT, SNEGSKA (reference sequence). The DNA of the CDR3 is TGCAGTGCCTGGGAGATGTTGGGGGACATTTACGAGCAGTACTTC. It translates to CSAWEMLGDIYEQYF.

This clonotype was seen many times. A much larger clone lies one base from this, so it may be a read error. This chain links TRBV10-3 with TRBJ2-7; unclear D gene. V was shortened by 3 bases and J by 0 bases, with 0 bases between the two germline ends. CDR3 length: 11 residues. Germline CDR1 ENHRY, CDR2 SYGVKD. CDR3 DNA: TGTGCCATCAGTGACTCCTACGAGCAGTACTTC. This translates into CAISDSYEQYF.

DNA for the CDR3: TGTGCCAGCGGGACAGTTTTCAATGAGCAGTTCTTC. Protein product: CASGTVFNEQFF. This sequence joins TRBV6-1 and TRBJ2-1; 7 nucleotides align to TRBD1. Germline CDR1 MNHNS, CDR2 SASEGT. The J segment lost 6 bases and the V segment lost 8 bases, leaving 4 bases of the junction unmatched. CDR3 size: 12 residues.

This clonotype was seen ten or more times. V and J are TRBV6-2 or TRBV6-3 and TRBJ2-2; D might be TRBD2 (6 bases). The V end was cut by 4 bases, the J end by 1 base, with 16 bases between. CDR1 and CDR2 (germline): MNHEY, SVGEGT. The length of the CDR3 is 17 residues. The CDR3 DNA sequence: TGTGCCAGCAGTTCCGCGCCGGGACTCAAGAACACCGGGGAGCTGTTTTTT. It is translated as CASSSAPGLKNTGELFF.

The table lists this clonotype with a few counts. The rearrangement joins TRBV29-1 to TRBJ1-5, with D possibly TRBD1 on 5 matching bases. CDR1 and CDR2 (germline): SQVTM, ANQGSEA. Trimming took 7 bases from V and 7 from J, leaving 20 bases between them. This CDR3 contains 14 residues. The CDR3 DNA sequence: TGCAGCGCCCGGAACGAAGGGGTCGGCCAGCCCCAGCATTTT. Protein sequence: CSARNEGVGQPQHF.

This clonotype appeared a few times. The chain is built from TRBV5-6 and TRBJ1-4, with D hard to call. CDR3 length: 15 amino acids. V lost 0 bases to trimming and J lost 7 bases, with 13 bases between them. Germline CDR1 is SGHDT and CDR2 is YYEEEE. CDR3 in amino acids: CASSLDSGNGEKLFF. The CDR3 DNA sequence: TGTGCCAGCAGCTTGGATTCTGGGAATGGTGAAAAACTGTTTTTT.

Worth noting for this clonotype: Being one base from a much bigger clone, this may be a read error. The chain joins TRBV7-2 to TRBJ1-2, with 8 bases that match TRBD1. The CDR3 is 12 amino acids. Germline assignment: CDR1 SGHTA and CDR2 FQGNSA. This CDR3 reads CASSTGGDGNTF. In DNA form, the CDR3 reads TGTGCCAGCAGTACAGGGGGGGATGGCAACACCTTC.

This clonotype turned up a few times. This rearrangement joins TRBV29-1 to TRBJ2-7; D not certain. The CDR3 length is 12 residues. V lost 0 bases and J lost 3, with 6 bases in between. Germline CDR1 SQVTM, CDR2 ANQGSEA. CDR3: CSVEDTYYEQYF. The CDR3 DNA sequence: TGCAGCGTTGAAGACACCTACTACGAGCAGTACTTC.

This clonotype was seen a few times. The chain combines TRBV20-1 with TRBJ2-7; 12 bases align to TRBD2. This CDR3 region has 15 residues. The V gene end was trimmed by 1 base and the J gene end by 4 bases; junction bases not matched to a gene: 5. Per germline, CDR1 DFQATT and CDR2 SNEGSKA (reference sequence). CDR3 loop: CSARVPSGRVYEQYF. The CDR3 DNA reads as TGCAGTGCTAGAGTCCCTAGCGGGAGGGTGTACGAGCAGTACTTC.

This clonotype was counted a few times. CDR3: CASRGQGFENTEAFF. The DNA of the CDR3 is TGTGCCAGCAGGGGACAGGGTTTTGAGAACACTGAAGCTTTCTTT. The V and J genes are TRBV27 and TRBJ1-1, with 9 positions matching TRBD1. J was trimmed by 1 base and V by 6 bases; bases with no gene match: 6. Per the germline V gene, CDR1 is MNHEY and CDR2 is SMNVEV (reference sequence). CDR3 length: 15 amino acids.

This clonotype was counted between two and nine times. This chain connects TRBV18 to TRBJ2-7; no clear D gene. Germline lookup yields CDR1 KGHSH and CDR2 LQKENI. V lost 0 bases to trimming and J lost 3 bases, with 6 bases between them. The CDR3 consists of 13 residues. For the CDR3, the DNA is TGTGCCAGCTCACCACCCGAGAACTACGAGCAGTACTTC. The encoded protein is CASSPPENYEQYF.

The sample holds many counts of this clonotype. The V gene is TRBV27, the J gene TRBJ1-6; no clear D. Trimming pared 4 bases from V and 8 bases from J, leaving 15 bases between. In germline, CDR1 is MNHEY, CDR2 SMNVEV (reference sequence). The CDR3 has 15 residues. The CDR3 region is CASSSFPLGYSPLHF. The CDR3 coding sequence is TGTGCCAGCAGTTCGTTTCCTCTTGGGTATTCACCCCTCCACTTT.

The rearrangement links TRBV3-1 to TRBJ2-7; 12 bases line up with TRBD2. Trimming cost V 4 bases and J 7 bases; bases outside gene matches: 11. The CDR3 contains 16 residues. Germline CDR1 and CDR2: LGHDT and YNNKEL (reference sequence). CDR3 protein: CASSPSVPGLAGEQYF. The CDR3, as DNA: TGTGCCAGCAGCCCCAGCGTACCGGGACTAGCGGGTGAGCAGTACTTC.

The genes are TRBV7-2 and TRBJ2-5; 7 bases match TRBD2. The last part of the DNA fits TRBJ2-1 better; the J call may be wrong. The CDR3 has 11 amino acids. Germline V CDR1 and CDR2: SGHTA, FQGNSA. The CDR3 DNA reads TGTGCCAGCAGCCCCGGGACTAAGCAGTTCTTC. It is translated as CASSPGTKQFF.

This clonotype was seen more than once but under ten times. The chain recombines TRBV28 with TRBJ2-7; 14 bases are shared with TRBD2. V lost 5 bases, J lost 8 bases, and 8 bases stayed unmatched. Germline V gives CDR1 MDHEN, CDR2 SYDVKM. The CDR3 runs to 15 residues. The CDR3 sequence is CASSLGLAGGSKQYF. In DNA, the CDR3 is TGTGCCAGCAGTCTCGGACTAGCGGGGGGAAGCAAGCAGTACTTC.

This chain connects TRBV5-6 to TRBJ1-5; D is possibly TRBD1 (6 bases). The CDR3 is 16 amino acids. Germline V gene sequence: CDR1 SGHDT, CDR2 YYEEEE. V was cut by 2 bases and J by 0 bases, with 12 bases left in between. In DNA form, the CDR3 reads TGTGCCAGCAGCTTCTCGTTGGGGGCTAGCAATCAGCCCCAGCATTTT. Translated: CASSFSLGASNQPQHF. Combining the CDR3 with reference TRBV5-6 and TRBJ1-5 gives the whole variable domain DAGVTQSPTHLIKTRGQQVTLRCSPKSGHDTVSWYQQALGQGPQFIFQYYEEEERQRGNFPDRFSGHQFPNYSSELNVNALLLGDSALYLCASSFSLGASNQPQHFGDGTRLSIL.

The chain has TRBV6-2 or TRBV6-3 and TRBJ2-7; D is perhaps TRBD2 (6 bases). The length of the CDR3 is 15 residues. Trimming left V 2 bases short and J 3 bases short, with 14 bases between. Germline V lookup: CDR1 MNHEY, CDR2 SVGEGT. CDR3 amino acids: CASSYVYDGSYEQYF. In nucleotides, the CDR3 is TGTGCCAGCAGTTACGTCTATGACGGGAGCTACGAGCAGTACTTC.